The rows below give T cell receptor beta chains drawn from one sample of a study of CD8+ T cells in alopecia areata. The assay was immunoSEQ multiplex PCR, and TCRdb's table has in-frame clones only and misses some. The sample lists about 120,000 clones, less than 75% seen once, with 9% to 15% in the top ten. Material: CD8+ T cells sorted from blood, obtained at week 24, from a patient treated with tofacitinib. The receptors were sampled from a human donor with alopecia areata. The CDR3 runs from the conserved cysteine through the conserved F or W. Fields, in order: clone size, J gene, V gene, D gene, CDR3 protein, CDR3 DNA. A D gene is named only where the DNA matches it firmly. Clone sizes are given selectively: once, few, many, or a class where the clone is expanded.

abundance: -; j_gene: TRBJ2-4; v_gene: TRBV5-1; d_gene: -; CDR3aa: CASTGDSNIQYF; CDR3nt: TGCGCCAGCACAGGGGACTCGAACATTCAGTACTTC
abundance: few; j_gene: TRBJ1-1; v_gene: TRBV6-6; d_gene: TRBD1; CDR3aa: CASSLDRIGNTEAFF; CDR3nt: TGTGCCAGCAGCTTGGACAGGATCGGGAACACTGAAGCTTTCTTT
abundance: -; j_gene: TRBJ1-1; v_gene: TRBV11-1; d_gene: -; CDR3aa: CASSLEEGPGTEAFF; CDR3nt: TGTGCCAGCAGCTTAGAGGAGGGTCCTGGAACTGAAGCTTTCTTT
abundance: -; j_gene: TRBJ2-3; v_gene: TRBV13; d_gene: -; CDR3aa: CASSPGAGTDTQYF; CDR3nt: TGTGCCAGCAGCCCTGGTGCGGGCACAGATACGCAGTATTTT
abundance: few; j_gene: TRBJ2-5; v_gene: TRBV2; d_gene: -; CDR3aa: CAIDMGQETQYF; CDR3nt: TGTGCCATAGATATGGGCCAAGAGACCCAGTACTTC
abundance: few; j_gene: TRBJ2-7; v_gene: TRBV11-2; d_gene: -; CDR3aa: CASSLTGYEQYF; CDR3nt: TGTGCCAGCAGCTTAACGGGGTACGAGCAGTACTTC
abundance: once; j_gene: TRBJ1-5; v_gene: TRBV6-6; d_gene: -; CDR3aa: CASSWGRLQPQHF; CDR3nt: TGTGCCAGCAGTTGGGGCAGGCTCCAGCCCCAGCATTTT
abundance: -; j_gene: TRBJ2-1; v_gene: TRBV30; d_gene: -; CDR3aa: CAWSSRYNEQFF; CDR3nt: TGTGCCTGGAGTTCGCGCTACAATGAGCAGTTCTTC
abundance: few; j_gene: TRBJ2-2; v_gene: TRBV7-3; d_gene: -; CDR3aa: CASSFGAGELFF; CDR3nt: TGTGCCAGCAGCTTCGGGGCCGGGGAGCTGTTTTTT
abundance: -; j_gene: TRBJ2-7; v_gene: TRBV14; d_gene: TRBD1; CDR3aa: CASSHQPGQGAREQYF; CDR3nt: TGTGCCAGCAGCCACCAACCGGGACAGGGGGCGCGAGAGCAGTACTTC
abundance: few; j_gene: TRBJ2-2; v_gene: TRBV7-8; d_gene: TRBD2; CDR3aa: CASSPSRAGVNTGELFF; CDR3nt: TGTGCCAGCAGCCCCTCGCGTGCGGGGGTCAACACCGGGGAGCTGTTTTTT
abundance: -; j_gene: TRBJ1-4; v_gene: TRBV4-3; d_gene: -; CDR3aa: CASSQDREGPEKLFF; CDR3nt: TGCGCCAGCAGCCAAGATCGGGAGGGGCCGGAAAAACTGTTTTTT
abundance: -; j_gene: TRBJ2-7; v_gene: TRBV6-5; d_gene: -; CDR3aa: CASSPGVGWDEQYF; CDR3nt: TGTGCCAGCAGCCCTGGTGTTGGTTGGGACGAGCAGTACTTC
abundance: -; j_gene: TRBJ2-1; v_gene: TRBV6-1; d_gene: -; CDR3aa: CASSEFGVEQFF; CDR3nt: TGTGCCAGCAGTGAGTTCGGAGTTGAGCAGTTCTTC
abundance: -; j_gene: TRBJ2-2; v_gene: TRBV10-3; d_gene: -; CDR3aa: CAISPNGELFF; CDR3nt: TGTGCCATCAGCCCCAACGGGGAGCTGTTTTTT
abundance: -; j_gene: TRBJ2-1; v_gene: TRBV30; d_gene: -; CDR3aa: CAWMGISGNEQFF; CDR3nt: TGTGCCTGGATGGGCATTTCTGGGAATGAGCAGTTCTTC
abundance: once; j_gene: TRBJ2-5; v_gene: TRBV6-5; d_gene: -; CDR3aa: CASSYSTTRETQYF; CDR3nt: TGTGCCAGCAGTTACTCGACGACCCGGGAGACCCAGTACTTC
abundance: -; j_gene: TRBJ2-7; v_gene: TRBV7-2; d_gene: -; CDR3aa: CASSLAPGLDEQYF; CDR3nt: TGTGCCAGCAGCTTAGCCCCAGGGTTGGACGAGCAGTACTTC
abundance: -; j_gene: TRBJ1-5; v_gene: TRBV5-6; d_gene: -; CDR3aa: CASSSRDSGNQPQHF; CDR3nt: TGTGCCAGCAGCTCCCGGGACTCGGGTAATCAGCCCCAGCATTTT
abundance: -; j_gene: TRBJ2-7; v_gene: TRBV13; d_gene: -; CDR3aa: CASSLSGGNYEQYF; CDR3nt: TGTGCCAGCAGCTTAAGCGGAGGGAACTACGAGCAGTACTTC
abundance: -; j_gene: TRBJ2-7; v_gene: TRBV7-9; d_gene: TRBD2; CDR3aa: CASSPPGGLEEQYF; CDR3nt: TGTGCCAGCAGCCCCCCGGGGGGACTAGAAGAGCAGTACTTC
abundance: few; j_gene: TRBJ1-1; v_gene: TRBV2; d_gene: -; CDR3aa: CASSERTSDWVAFF; CDR3nt: TGTGCCAGCAGTGAAAGGACGTCGGACTGGGTAGCTTTCTTT
abundance: -; j_gene: TRBJ1-2; v_gene: TRBV5-4; d_gene: -; CDR3aa: CASSLPALGYGYTF; CDR3nt: TGTGCCAGCAGCTTGCCTGCCTTGGGCTATGGCTACACCTTC
abundance: once; j_gene: TRBJ2-7; v_gene: TRBV13; d_gene: -; CDR3aa: CASSLASAEEQYF; CDR3nt: TGTGCCAGCAGCTTAGCAAGCGCGGAAGAGCAGTACTTC
abundance: once; j_gene: TRBJ1-2; v_gene: TRBV18; d_gene: -; CDR3aa: CASSPSEGHGYTF; CDR3nt: TGTGCCAGCTCACCATCGGAGGGCCATGGCTACACCTTC
abundance: few; j_gene: TRBJ1-2; v_gene: TRBV2; d_gene: -; CDR3aa: CASRRTGEDYGYTF; CDR3nt: TGTGCCAGCAGAAGGACTGGGGAGGACTATGGCTACACCTTC
abundance: -; j_gene: TRBJ1-2; v_gene: TRBV15; d_gene: -; CDR3aa: CATSRDLSGQLGGGYTF; CDR3nt: TGTGCCACCAGCAGAGATTTATCAGGACAGTTGGGAGGTGGCTACACCTTC
abundance: -; j_gene: TRBJ1-2; v_gene: TRBV14; d_gene: -; CDR3aa: CASSQAQGGGYTF; CDR3nt: TGTGCCAGCAGCCAAGCCCAGGGAGGGGGCTACACCTTC
abundance: -; j_gene: TRBJ1-2; v_gene: TRBV29-1; d_gene: -; CDR3aa: CSVEGAGRDVYGYTF; CDR3nt: TGCAGCGTTGAAGGCGCGGGCAGGGATGTATATGGCTACACCTTC
abundance: -; j_gene: TRBJ2-7; v_gene: TRBV6-5; d_gene: -; CDR3aa: CASSHGSYEQYF; CDR3nt: TGTGCCAGCAGTCACGGCTCCTACGAGCAGTACTTC
abundance: -; j_gene: TRBJ2-3; v_gene: TRBV27; d_gene: -; CDR3aa: CASSPLGSTDAQYF; CDR3nt: TGTGCCAGCAGTCCCTTGGGGAGCACAGATGCGCAGTATTTT
abundance: -; j_gene: TRBJ2-1; v_gene: TRBV9; d_gene: TRBD2; CDR3aa: CASSARPTGGDEQFF; CDR3nt: TGTGCCAGCAGCGCCCGACCCACGGGGGGGGATGAGCAGTTCTTC
abundance: -; j_gene: TRBJ2-7; v_gene: TRBV7-9; d_gene: TRBD1; CDR3aa: CASTQPGQPYEQYF; CDR3nt: TGTGCCAGCACCCAACCGGGACAGCCCTACGAGCAGTACTTC
abundance: few; j_gene: TRBJ2-1; v_gene: TRBV30; d_gene: -; CDR3aa: CAWSVGGGRYNEQFF; CDR3nt: TGTGCCTGGAGTGTTGGGGGGGGCCGCTACAATGAGCAGTTCTTC
abundance: -; j_gene: TRBJ1-1; v_gene: TRBV2; d_gene: -; CDR3aa: CASSEVGEVTEAFF; CDR3nt: TGTGCCAGCAGTGAAGTGGGGGAAGTCACTGAAGCTTTCTTT
abundance: many; j_gene: TRBJ2-1; v_gene: TRBV7-9; d_gene: TRBD1; CDR3aa: CASSLGGQVHNEQFF; CDR3nt: TGTGCCAGCAGCTTAGGGGGACAGGTCCACAATGAGCAGTTCTTC
abundance: -; j_gene: TRBJ2-3; v_gene: TRBV7-9; d_gene: TRBD2; CDR3aa: CASSILAGVTDTQYF; CDR3nt: TGTGCCAGCAGCATACTAGCGGGGGTCACAGATACGCAGTATTTT
abundance: few; j_gene: TRBJ1-5; v_gene: TRBV19; d_gene: -; CDR3aa: CASSIEYSNQPQHF; CDR3nt: TGTGCCAGTAGTATCGAGTATAGCAATCAGCCCCAGCATTTT
abundance: -; j_gene: TRBJ2-1; v_gene: TRBV19; d_gene: TRBD2; CDR3aa: CASSLAGGPDEQFF; CDR3nt: TGTGCCAGTAGTTTGGCGGGGGGGCCGGATGAGCAGTTCTTC
abundance: -; j_gene: TRBJ1-5; v_gene: TRBV15; d_gene: -; CDR3aa: CATSSDGSNQPQHF; CDR3nt: TGTGCCACCAGCTCGGACGGTAGCAATCAGCCCCAGCATTTT
abundance: -; j_gene: TRBJ2-7; v_gene: TRBV4-1; d_gene: -; CDR3aa: CASSPGEGRNEQYF; CDR3nt: TGCGCCAGCAGCCCCGGCGAAGGGAGAAACGAGCAGTACTTC
abundance: -; j_gene: TRBJ1-1; v_gene: TRBV29-1; d_gene: TRBD1; CDR3aa: CSVGLRGQGNTEAFF; CDR3nt: TGCAGCGTCGGTCTTCGAGGACAGGGGAACACTGAAGCTTTCTTT
abundance: -; j_gene: TRBJ1-5; v_gene: TRBV15; d_gene: -; CDR3aa: CATSRGVLGSNQPQHF; CDR3nt: TGTGCCACCAGCAGAGGGGTCCTTGGGAGCAATCAGCCCCAGCATTTT
abundance: few; j_gene: TRBJ2-5; v_gene: TRBV29-1; d_gene: TRBD2; CDR3aa: CSVEELAGVQETQYF; CDR3nt: TGCAGCGTTGAAGAGCTAGCGGGGGTTCAAGAGACCCAGTACTTC
abundance: few; j_gene: TRBJ1-1; v_gene: TRBV4-3; d_gene: TRBD1; CDR3aa: CASSLTGTGGEAFF; CDR3nt: TGCGCCAGCAGCCTCACCGGGACAGGCGGTGAAGCTTTCTTT
abundance: -; j_gene: TRBJ1-1; v_gene: TRBV9; d_gene: -; CDR3aa: CASSVAQGRKAFF; CDR3nt: TGTGCCAGCAGCGTAGCCCAGGGAAGAAAAGCTTTCTTT